A selection of T cell receptor beta chains follows, all from one sample in a study of T-cell memory formation after mild COVID-19. One entry per CDR3 protein, called by TCRdb with MiXCR from the 5' RACE reads. The profile shows some 300,000 distinct CDR3 sequences, roughly 19% of them singletons. What was sequenced was PBMCs or a T cell subset sorted from them (not recorded which). The receptors come from a man aged 18-30 years who had mild COVID-19 (a few samples of this study predate the infection). Cell type and time point are not known. CDR3s include the opening cysteine and the closing phenylalanine or tryptophan. Fields, in order: CDR3 length, clone size, D gene, J gene, V gene, CDR3 protein, CDR3 DNA. The D gene is left open where the match is weak. The size entry is marked missing in some rows and otherwise reads once, few, many or a size class.

len: 12; abundance: many; d_gene: -; j_gene: TRBJ1-1; v_gene: TRBV7-8; CDR3aa: CASSLDSAEAFF; CDR3nt: TGTGCCAGCAGCTTAGATTCGGCTGAAGCTTTCTTT
len: 14; abundance: many; d_gene: -; j_gene: TRBJ2-1; v_gene: TRBV28; CDR3aa: CASSSPGGRYEQFF; CDR3nt: TGTGCCAGCAGTTCCCCCGGCGGGCGGTATGAGCAGTTCTTC
len: 15; abundance: -; d_gene: -; j_gene: TRBJ2-6; v_gene: TRBV6-5; CDR3aa: CASTFLGAGANVLTF; CDR3nt: TGTGCCAGCACCTTCTTGGGCGCCGGGGCCAACGTCCTGACTTTC
len: 17; abundance: -; d_gene: TRBD1; j_gene: TRBJ2-2; v_gene: TRBV10-3; CDR3aa: CAISERAGTDISGELFF; CDR3nt: TGTGCCATCAGTGAGCGCGCCGGGACAGACATTTCCGGGGAGCTGTTTTTT
len: 13; abundance: -; d_gene: TRBD1; j_gene: TRBJ1-2; v_gene: TRBV20-1; CDR3aa: CSAKDRRTYGYTF; CDR3nt: TGCAGTGCTAAGGACAGGCGGACCTATGGCTACACCTTC
len: 14; abundance: -; d_gene: -; j_gene: TRBJ1-4; v_gene: TRBV7-9; CDR3aa: CASSFSGGFEKLFF; CDR3nt: TGTGCCAGCAGCTTTTCCGGGGGCTTCGAAAAACTGTTTTTT
len: 14; abundance: -; d_gene: -; j_gene: TRBJ1-6; v_gene: TRBV11-2; CDR3aa: CASSSQVYNSPLHF; CDR3nt: TGTGCCAGCAGCTCACAGGTCTATAATTCACCCCTCCACTTT
len: 14; abundance: few; d_gene: -; j_gene: TRBJ2-2; v_gene: TRBV5-1; CDR3aa: CASSLSGAAGELFF; CDR3nt: TGCGCCAGCAGCTTGTCGGGGGCTGCCGGGGAGCTGTTTTTT
len: 14; abundance: -; d_gene: -; j_gene: TRBJ1-3; v_gene: TRBV5-1; CDR3aa: CASSLGETGNTIYF; CDR3nt: TGCGCCAGCAGCTTGGGGGAGACTGGAAACACCATATATTTT
len: 15; abundance: many; d_gene: -; j_gene: TRBJ2-5; v_gene: TRBV29-1; CDR3aa: CSVVFPARGGETQYF; CDR3nt: TGCAGCGTTGTTTTCCCGGCCAGGGGTGGGGAGACCCAGTACTTC
len: 15; abundance: few; d_gene: -; j_gene: TRBJ1-3; v_gene: TRBV6-5; CDR3aa: CASSYSTVPGNTIYF; CDR3nt: TGTGCCAGCAGTTACTCGACAGTTCCCGGAAACACCATATATTTT
len: 16; abundance: few; d_gene: TRBD1; j_gene: TRBJ2-1; v_gene: TRBV12-3/TRBV12-4; CDR3aa: CASCPSFGQGFNEQFF; CDR3nt: TGTGCCAGCTGCCCTAGCTTCGGACAGGGGTTCAATGAGCAGTTCTTC
len: 16; abundance: -; d_gene: TRBD2; j_gene: TRBJ2-1; v_gene: TRBV25-1; CDR3aa: CASSEWEGSSYNEQFF; CDR3nt: TGTGCCAGCAGTGAATGGGAGGGGAGCTCCTACAATGAGCAGTTCTTC
len: 17; abundance: -; d_gene: TRBD2; j_gene: TRBJ2-5; v_gene: TRBV5-4; CDR3aa: CASSLATPGGPGETQYF; CDR3nt: TGTGCCAGCAGCTTGGCCACGCCGGGGGGGCCGGGAGAGACCCAGTACTTC
len: 14; abundance: many; d_gene: TRBD2; j_gene: TRBJ2-5; v_gene: TRBV12-3/TRBV12-4; CDR3aa: CASSPGLGRETQYF; CDR3nt: TGTGCCAGCAGCCCCGGACTAGGTCGAGAGACCCAGTACTTC
len: 14; abundance: few; d_gene: -; j_gene: TRBJ1-2; v_gene: TRBV20-1; CDR3aa: CSALSRVWNYGYTF; CDR3nt: TGCAGTGCTTTAAGCAGGGTTTGGAACTATGGCTACACCTTC
len: 13; abundance: -; d_gene: TRBD1; j_gene: TRBJ2-1; v_gene: TRBV7-2; CDR3aa: CASSFSTGTEQFF; CDR3nt: TGTGCCAGCAGCTTTTCGACAGGGACCGAGCAGTTCTTC
len: 14; abundance: few; d_gene: -; j_gene: TRBJ1-1; v_gene: TRBV6-5; CDR3aa: CATAIRGRNTEAFF; CDR3nt: TGTGCCACCGCGATCAGGGGAAGGAACACTGAAGCTTTCTTT
len: 14; abundance: few; d_gene: -; j_gene: TRBJ2-1; v_gene: TRBV11-2; CDR3aa: CATSPEILGNEQFF; CDR3nt: TGTGCCACCTCGCCCGAGATCTTAGGGAATGAGCAGTTCTTC
len: 20; abundance: -; d_gene: TRBD2; j_gene: TRBJ2-3; v_gene: TRBV15; CDR3aa: CATAPSPLGLAGGPGDTQYF; CDR3nt: TGTGCCACCGCCCCCTCGCCTCTGGGACTAGCGGGGGGGCCCGGGGATACGCAGTATTTT
len: 15; abundance: -; d_gene: TRBD2; j_gene: TRBJ2-2; v_gene: TRBV4-1; CDR3aa: CASSLPRGGTGELFF; CDR3nt: TGCGCCAGCAGCCTCCCGCGGGGGGGCACCGGGGAGCTGTTTTTT
len: 12; abundance: few; d_gene: -; j_gene: TRBJ1-6; v_gene: TRBV10-2; CDR3aa: CATGGVRAPLHF; CDR3nt: TGCGCCACCGGTGGGGTCCGGGCACCCCTCCACTTT
len: 16; abundance: -; d_gene: TRBD1; j_gene: TRBJ1-2; v_gene: TRBV3-1; CDR3aa: CASSQDRTGFDYGYTF; CDR3nt: TGTGCCAGCAGCCAGGATAGGACAGGGTTCGACTATGGCTACACCTTC
len: 13; abundance: once; d_gene: -; j_gene: TRBJ2-5; v_gene: TRBV24-1; CDR3aa: CATSAPVGETQYF; CDR3nt: TGTGCCACCAGTGCTCCGGTAGGGGAGACCCAGTACTTC
len: 13; abundance: -; d_gene: -; j_gene: TRBJ1-1; v_gene: TRBV29-1; CDR3aa: CSVVTTGNTEAFF; CDR3nt: TGCAGCGTTGTCACGACAGGGAACACTGAAGCTTTCTTT
len: 12; abundance: -; d_gene: -; j_gene: TRBJ1-2; v_gene: TRBV6-4; CDR3aa: CASSRQNYGYTF; CDR3nt: TGTGCCAGCAGCCGGCAGAACTATGGCTACACCTTC
len: 13; abundance: few; d_gene: -; j_gene: TRBJ2-1; v_gene: TRBV5-6; CDR3aa: CASSYPNHNEQFF; CDR3nt: TGTGCCAGCAGTTACCCGAACCACAATGAGCAGTTCTTC
len: 15; abundance: -; d_gene: TRBD1; j_gene: TRBJ1-2; v_gene: TRBV6-1; CDR3aa: CASSDLGTDTYGYTF; CDR3nt: TGTGCCAGCAGTGACCTCGGGACAGACACCTATGGCTACACCTTC